The 20 T cell receptor beta chains in this list originate from one sample, sequenced in a study of graft-versus-host responses after intestinal transplantation. TCRdb's copy holds only in-frame clones and misses some; the assay was immunoSEQ multiplex PCR. The table shows some 87,000 clones, with roughly 93% occurring only once. These TCRs are of unknown antigen specificity. The sample consisted of unstimulated CD8+ T cells sorted from spleen or lymph node cells, taken before transplant. The receptors derive from a human donor who was the organ donor for an intestinal transplant.

This clone appeared a single time. The V call is TRBV9, the J call TRBJ2-7; TRBD1 matches at 8 bases. Trimming removed 4 bases from V and 5 bases from J; junction bases left unmatched: 11. This CDR3 is 15 amino acids long. Germline V lookup: CDR1 SGDLS, CDR2 YYNGEE. CDR3 sequence (DNA): TGTGCCAGCAGCCCCACCGGGACAGGCTTCGACGAGCAGTACTTC. This sequence encodes CASSPTGTGFDEQYF. The whole variable domain, remainder taken from reference TRBV9 and TRBJ2-7, is DSGVTQTPKHLITATGQRVTLRCSPRSGDLSVYWYQQSLDQGLQFLIQYYNGEERAKGNILERFSAQQFPDLHSELNLSSLELGDSALYFCASSPTGTGFDEQYFGPGTRLTVT.

This chain joins TRBV12-2 and TRBJ2-5; the table gives TRBD2 as D, unverified against the DNA. TRBV12-2 is recorded as a pseudogene. The CDR3 covers 16 residues. Written as DNA, the CDR3 is TGTGCAAGTCGCTCGAGTCTAGCGGGAGATGTCGAGACCCAGTACTTC. It encodes CASRSSLAGDVETQYF.

The V call is TRBV5-1, the J call TRBJ1-2; the D gene is possibly TRBD1 (5 bases). This CDR3 has 15 residues. V dropped 6 bases and J dropped 3 bases, with 18 bases sitting between them. Per the germline V gene, CDR1 is SGHRS and CDR2 is YFSETQ. The CDR3 here is CASTPSRGRHYGYTF. The CDR3 bases are TGCGCCAGCACCCCCTCTAGGGGTAGACACTATGGCTACACCTTC.

The chain carries TRBV5-6 and TRBJ2-7; 7 bases are a match to TRBD1. Per germline, CDR1 SGHDT and CDR2 YYEEEE. Trimming cost V 0 bases and J 2 bases; bases outside gene matches: 2. The CDR3 loop spans 14 amino acids. CDR3 DNA: TGTGCCAGCAGCTTGGGGGACAGCCCCTACGAGCAGTACTTC. Amino acids: CASSLGDSPYEQYF.

This rearrangement joins TRBV20-1 to TRBJ1-1, with unresolved D. The CDR3 length is 11 residues. Trimming removed 6 bases at V and 4 bases at J, with 9 bases between. Germline V gene sequence: CDR1 DFQATT, CDR2 SNEGSKA (reference sequence). The CDR3 loop is CSAAGITEAFF. CDR3 bases: TGCAGTGCGGCGGGGATCACTGAAGCTTTCTTT.

The V call is TRBV19, the J call TRBJ2-1; D is possibly TRBD2 (5 bases). CDR1 and CDR2 from the germline V gene are LNHDA and SQIVND (reference sequence). V was pared by 5 bases and J by 2 bases, with 13 bases between. The CDR3 runs to 15 residues. The CDR3 DNA sequence: TGTGCCAGTAGTCCCGGAGGTTCTGCCTACAATGAGCAGTTCTTC. Its protein product is CASSPGGSAYNEQFF.

CDR3 region: CASSVTGGSSGTQYF. The CDR3 coding sequence is TGTGCCAGCAGCGTTACAGGGGGCTCATCCGGGACCCAGTACTTC. V gene TRBV5-6 combines with J gene TRBJ2-5, with TRBD1 identical over 9 bases. The V segment lost 4 bases and the J segment 7 bases; nucleotides outside the gene matches: 11. CDR1 and CDR2 from the germline V gene are SGHDT and YYEEEE. CDR3 length: 15 amino acids.

V gene TRBV4-1 combines with J gene TRBJ1-2, with a possible D match to TRBD1 (5 bases). Per germline, CDR1 MGHRA and CDR2 YSYEKL. The V and J ends lost 1 base and 4 bases respectively, with 10 bases between them. The CDR3 runs to 14 residues. CDR3 nucleotide sequence: TGCGCCAGCAGCCAAGTAAAAGGGGTCTATGGCTACACCTTC. This codes for CASSQVKGVYGYTF.

The rearrangement uses TRBV5-6 and TRBJ2-6, with a weak D call TRBD2 (5 bases). V shed 6 bases and J shed 2 bases, with 6 bases lying between them. The CDR3 loop spans 13 amino acids. CDR1 and CDR2 (germline): SGHDT, YYEEEE. The CDR3 here is CASNGAGANVLTF. In DNA form, the CDR3 reads TGTGCCAGCAACGGGGCTGGGGCCAACGTCCTGACTTTC.

V usage is TRBV6-1 and J usage is TRBJ2-7; a possible D gene is TRBD2 (6 bases). There are 12 residues in the CDR3. Germline values: CDR1 MNHNS, CDR2 SASEGT. V shed 5 bases and J shed 6 bases, with 11 bases lying between them. As DNA, the CDR3 is TGTGCCAGCAGTTGGACGCGGGGCGAGCAGTACTTC. Translated, it gives CASSWTRGEQYF.

This chain joins TRBV18 and TRBJ2-1; 9 bases line up with TRBD1. This CDR3 comprises 15 residues. The germline V gene encodes CDR1 KGHSH and CDR2 LQKENI. V dropped 6 bases and J dropped 6; count of bases not matched to a gene: 9. The CDR3 DNA reads as TGTGCCAGCTCGCGTCACTGGGGACAGGGCAATGAGCAGTTCTTC. It specifies CASSRHWGQGNEQFF.

The V gene is TRBV27, the J gene TRBJ2-5; TRBD2 matches at 9 bases. CDR3 length: 15 residues. V dropped 6 bases and J dropped 5; count of bases not matched to a gene: 10. Germline CDR1 reads MNHEY; CDR2 reads SMNVEV (reference sequence). The CDR3 region is CASRAGGPPGETQYF. In DNA form, the CDR3 reads TGTGCCAGCAGGGCGGGAGGGCCTCCCGGGGAGACCCAGTACTTC.

This chain uses TRBV9 with TRBJ2-1; 7 bases match TRBD2. With 3 bases clipped from V and 3 bases from J, the junction kept 3 bases outside the gene matches. Germline CDR1 reads SGDLS; CDR2 reads YYNGEE. The CDR3 totals 14 residues. The CDR3 DNA reads TGTGCCAGCAGCGCAGGACTAGGCTACAATGAGCAGTTCTTC. Protein sequence: CASSAGLGYNEQFF.

The chain combines TRBV5-1 with TRBJ2-1; a possible D gene is TRBD2 (7 bases). Trimming cost V 0 bases and J 8 bases, with 15 bases left between them. The CDR3 is made up of 15 amino acids. The germline V gene encodes CDR1 SGHRS and CDR2 YFSETQ. The CDR3 sequence is CASSLAAGAWDEQFF. CDR3 DNA: TGCGCCAGCAGCTTGGCCGCGGGGGCCTGGGATGAGCAGTTCTTC.

V is TRBV7-9 and J is TRBJ2-3, with 9 nucleotides matching TRBD1. CDR3 length: 15 amino acids. V trimming: 4 bases; J trimming: 1 base; junction bases outside the gene matches: 3. Per germline, CDR1 SEHNR and CDR2 FQNEAQ (reference sequence). The CDR3, as DNA: TGTGCCAGCAGCTCCCGGGACAGGGGCACAGATACGCAGTATTTT. Protein product: CASSSRDRGTDTQYF. Looking up the rest from reference TRBV7-9 and TRBJ2-3 gives the full variable domain: DTGVSQNPRHKITKRGQNVTFRCDPISEHNRLYWYRQTLGQGPEFLTYFQNEAQLEKSRLLSDRFSAERPKGSFSTLEIQRTEQGDSAMYLCASSSRDRGTDTQYFGPGTRLTVL.

This chain joins TRBV5-4 and TRBJ1-2; D is uncertain. V gave up 4 bases and J gave up 0 bases, with 7 bases separating them. There are 13 residues in the CDR3. Germline V gene sequence: CDR1 SGHNT, CDR2 YYREEE (reference sequence). The CDR3 coding sequence is TGTGCCAGCAGCCCGGGTTCTAACTATGGCTACACCTTC. This gives the protein CASSPGSNYGYTF.

This chain connects TRBV14 to TRBJ1-1; 7 nucleotides agree with TRBD1. In germline, CDR1 is SGHDN, CDR2 FVKESK. J gave up 1 base and V 8 bases, and 1 base lay outside the gene matches. The CDR3 runs 12 residues. The CDR3, as DNA: TGTGCCAGCCGGGACAGGAACACTGAAGCTTTCTTT. This gives the protein CASRDRNTEAFF.

V and J are TRBV11-3 and TRBJ2-5, with a weak D call TRBD1 (6 bases). V was pared by 1 base and J by 5 bases, with 14 bases between. This CDR3 spans 15 amino acids. Germline V CDR1 and CDR2: SGHNT, YENEEA. Written as DNA, the CDR3 is TGTGCCAGCAGCTTAGGGGCGGCAGGGGTGGAGACCCAGTACTTC. Translation: CASSLGAAGVETQYF.

The chain employs TRBV11-2 and TRBJ2-7; D is ambiguous. Deletions cut 3 bases from V and 0 bases from J, with 24 bases between. Germline V gene sequence: CDR1 SGHAT, CDR2 FQNNGV. The CDR3 runs to 19 residues. In DNA, the CDR3 is TGTGCCAGCAGCTTCAAACTCACGATGACACATGAAAACTCCTACGAGCAGTACTTC. Translating gives CASSFKLTMTHENSYEQYF.

The genes are TRBV7-8 and TRBJ1-4, with unresolved D. V was pared by 2 bases and J by 8 bases, with 12 bases between. Germline CDR1 is SGHVS and CDR2 is FQNEAQ. The CDR3 is made up of 14 amino acids. In DNA form, the CDR3 reads TGTGCCAGCAGCTTATACAGAGACCTCGAAAAACTGTTTTTT. Amino acid sequence: CASSLYRDLEKLFF.